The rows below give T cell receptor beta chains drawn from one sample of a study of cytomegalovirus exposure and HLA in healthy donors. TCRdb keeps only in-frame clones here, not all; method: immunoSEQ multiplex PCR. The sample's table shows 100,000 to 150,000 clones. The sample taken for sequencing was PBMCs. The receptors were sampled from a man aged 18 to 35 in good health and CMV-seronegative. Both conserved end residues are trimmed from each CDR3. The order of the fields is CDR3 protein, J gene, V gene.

CDR3: ASSLFGHGGSYNEQF
J: TRBJ2-1
V: TRBV27

CDR3: ASSLSLETQY
J: TRBJ2-5
V: TRBV7-9

CDR3: ASSEAGDTEAF
J: TRBJ1-1
V: TRBV2

CDR3: ASSGNYEWQY
J: TRBJ2-7
V: TRBV2

CDR3: ASSLAAGGKYNEQF
J: TRBJ2-1
V: TRBV5-1

CDR3: AWNNGGSGNTIY
J: TRBJ1-3
V: TRBV30

CDR3: ASSQLAGGRQY
J: TRBJ2-7
V: TRBV4-1

CDR3: ASSPWRGPGNQPQH
J: TRBJ1-5
V: TRBV28

CDR3: ASSLSLGGYEQY
J: TRBJ2-7
V: TRBV7-9

CDR3: ASTHGVATYNEQF
J: TRBJ2-1
V: TRBV5-1

CDR3: ASSLGTGVEKLF
J: TRBJ1-4
V: TRBV5-1

CDR3: ASSQSRPGKETQY
J: TRBJ2-5
V: TRBV23-1